The 27 T cell receptor beta chains in this list originate from one sample, sequenced in a study of beta chain features in type 1 diabetes. All of the isolated RNA was reverse transcribed, so expressed TCRB transcripts were sequenced. Sequencing was performed with immunoSEQ multiplex PCR; in TCRdb, only in-frame clones are kept and a portion is missing. The table has a few hundred thousand clones, 9.6% seen once. No antigen is known for these receptors. Study findings and constraints: TCRB CDR3s from Type 1 diabetes patients were moderately but significantly shorter in all four CD4+ subsets.

Input material: central memory CD4+ T cells from blood. These TCRs come from a man younger than 40 with type 1 diabetes.

This clone appeared a few times. The V and J genes are TRBV27 and TRBJ2-1; D is undetermined. V shed 0 bases and J shed 7 bases, with 10 bases lying between them. Germline-derived CDR1 and CDR2 are MNHEY and SMNVEV (reference sequence). The CDR3 length is 14 residues. CDR3 nucleotide sequence: TGTGCCAGCAGTTTATCCAGGTTTGAGAATGAGCAGTTCTTC. Residues: CASSLSRFENEQFF.

This clone came up a few times. The chain uses TRBV29-1 and TRBJ1-1; D remains ambiguous. Per germline, CDR1 SQVTM and CDR2 ANQGSEA. The CDR3 length is 11 residues. V lost 7 bases and J lost 6, with 12 bases in between. The CDR3 region is CSATTDAEAFF. Written as DNA, the CDR3 is TGCAGCGCAACGACCGACGCTGAAGCTTTCTTT. Complete variable domain (other parts from reference TRBV29-1 and TRBJ1-1): SAVISQKPSRDICQRGTSLTIQCQVDSQVTMMFWYRQQPGQSLTLIATANQGSEATYESGFVIDKFPISRPNLTFSTLTVSNMSPEDSSIYLCSATTDAEAFFGQGTRLTVV.

There are many counts of this clone. V usage is TRBV7-9 and J usage is TRBJ2-5, with D tentatively TRBD1 or TRBD2 (7 bases each). From germline, CDR1 is SEHNR and CDR2 FQNEAQ (reference sequence). The CDR3 loop spans 14 amino acids. V was trimmed by 4 bases and J by 5 bases, leaving 14 bases between them. Here the CDR3 DNA reads TGTGCCAGCAGCTCCCCCAGGGGGGGCGAGACCCAGTACTTC. It specifies CASSSPRGGETQYF. The full variable domain, with the rest looked up from reference TRBV7-9 and TRBJ2-5, is DTGVSQNPRHKITKRGQNVTFRCDPISEHNRLYWYRQTLGQGPEFLTYFQNEAQLEKSRLLSDRFSAERPKGSFSTLEIQRTEQGDSAMYLCASSSPRGGETQYFGPGTRLLVL.

This rearrangement joins TRBV7-9 to TRBJ1-2, with a tentative D call TRBD1 (5 bases). Germline CDR1 is SEHNR and CDR2 is FQNEAQ (reference sequence). Trimming cost V 0 bases and J 7 bases, with 12 bases left between them. The CDR3 spans 14 residues. The CDR3 protein is CASSLAAGWTGYTF. DNA of the CDR3: TGTGCCAGCAGCTTAGCGGCAGGGTGGACTGGCTACACCTTC.

This clone was detected many times. The rearrangement joins TRBV19 to TRBJ1-2; possibly TRBD1 for D (5 bases). CDR1 and CDR2 from the germline V gene are LNHDA and SQIVND (reference sequence). The CDR3 is made up of 17 amino acids. Trimming cost V 6 bases and J 0 bases, with 20 bases left between them. The CDR3, as DNA: TGTGCCAGTAGGCACGAGGAAGGGAGGGGCACTAACTATGGCTACACCTTC. Translated: CASRHEEGRGTNYGYTF.

This clone was detected a few times. The rearrangement links TRBV14 to TRBJ2-7, with D possibly TRBD1 on 6 matching bases. Trimming pared 1 base from V and 0 bases from J, leaving 13 bases between. Germline CDR1 and CDR2: SGHDN and FVKESK. This CDR3 spans 16 amino acids. CDR3 sequence (DNA): TGTGCCAGCAGCCAAGTTGGCAGGGGAGCCTCCTACGAGCAGTACTTC. Amino acid sequence: CASSQVGRGASYEQYF.

The CDR3 region is CASSDNSGDQPQHF. CDR3 nucleotides: TGTGCCAGCAGCGATAATTCAGGGGATCAGCCCCAGCATTTT. The J gene is TRBJ1-5, the V gene TRBV2; D may be TRBD1 (6 bases). The CDR3 length is 14 residues. Looked up from germline, CDR1 is SNHLY and CDR2 is FYNNEI. Deletions cut 6 bases from V and 5 bases from J, with 14 bases between.

This clone was counted a few times. This rearrangement joins TRBV6-6 to TRBJ1-5; TRBD1 aligns across 9 bases. The CDR3 is 13 residues long. Losses at the gene ends were 8 bases for V and 3 bases for J; bases not matched to a gene: 2. The V gene's germline CDR1 is MNHNY and CDR2 SVGAGI (reference sequence). This CDR3 is CASWDRVNQPQHF. The CDR3 DNA sequence: TGTGCCAGCTGGGACAGGGTCAATCAGCCCCAGCATTTT.

This clone was seen ten or more times. The V call is TRBV5-4, the J call TRBJ2-7; a possible D gene is TRBD1 (5 bases). The CDR3 runs 17 residues. V was pared by 4 bases and J by 4 bases, with 24 bases between. Germline assignment: CDR1 SGHNT and CDR2 YYREEE (reference sequence). The CDR3 coding sequence is TGTGCCAGCAGCCCGGATTATTTCAGGGCGTTAGCTTACGAGCAGTACTTC. Residues: CASSPDYFRALAYEQYF.

This clone came up a few times. The V call is TRBV27, the J call TRBJ2-1; TRBD1 matches 9 bases. The length of the CDR3 is 16 residues. Trimming removed 2 bases from V and 6 bases from J; junction bases left unmatched: 8. Germline CDR1 is MNHEY and CDR2 is SMNVEV (reference sequence). CDR3 sequence (DNA): TGTGCCAGCAGTTTAGGGGGACAGGGCTTGAGCAATGAGCAGTTCTTC. Residues: CASSLGGQGLSNEQFF.

The chain joins TRBV7-2 to TRBJ2-2; D is unclear. CDR3 length equals 13 residues. Germline V gives CDR1 SGHTA, CDR2 FQGNSA. With 8 bases removed from V and 0 bases from J, the gap between germline ends came to 7 bases. The CDR3, as DNA: TGTGCCAGCGAGAGTACGAACACCGGGGAGCTGTTTTTT. Residues: CASESTNTGELFF.

The rearrangement joins TRBV5-4 to TRBJ1-4, with 10 bases matching TRBD1. The CDR3 is 17 residues long. Germline CDR1 is SGHNT and CDR2 is YYREEE (reference sequence). Trimming took 4 bases from V and 6 from J; bases not matched to a gene: 12. In DNA, the CDR3 is TGTGCCAGCAGCCCCAATCGAGGACAGGGGGTGCATGAAAAACTGTTTTTT. Its protein is CASSPNRGQGVHEKLFF.

This clone was detected ten times or more. V and J are TRBV14 and TRBJ2-1, with TRBD1 identical over 8 bases. The CDR3 loop spans 15 amino acids. V lost 1 base and J lost 6; bases outside the gene matches: 5. The germline gives CDR1 SGHDN, CDR2 FVKESK. DNA of the CDR3: TGTGCCAGCAGCCAAGGGACAGGGAGCGGCAATGAGCAGTTCTTC. Protein sequence: CASSQGTGSGNEQFF.

This chain joins TRBV7-7 and TRBJ2-3, with 9 bases aligning to TRBD2. CDR1 and CDR2 (germline): SSHAT, FNYEAQ (reference sequence). The CDR3 length is 18 residues. J was trimmed by 4 bases and V by 1 base; bases with no gene match: 12. The CDR3 loop reads CASSLGGWGSGSADTQYF. CDR3 bases: TGTGCCAGCAGCTTAGGGGGATGGGGTAGCGGGAGTGCAGATACGCAGTATTTT.

This chain joins TRBV5-1 and TRBJ2-7, with no clear D. Germline CDR1 SGHRS, CDR2 YFSETQ. With 0 bases removed from V and 6 bases from J, the gap between germline ends came to 13 bases. There are 14 residues in the CDR3. The CDR3 DNA is TGCGCCAGCAGCTTGGAAACTGCCAGTCTCGAGCAGTACTTC. It encodes CASSLETASLEQYF.

This clone was found once. An end of the junction differs from the germline gene, which may be a read error. J is TRBJ2-3 and V is TRBV5-4, with 8 nucleotides matching TRBD2. Germline assignment: CDR1 SGHNT and CDR2 YYREEE (reference sequence). This CDR3 is built from 16 residues. The CDR3 reads CASSRRPAGESHTQYF. In nucleotides, the CDR3 is TGTGCCAGCAGCCGCCGGCCAGCGGGAGAAAGCCATACGCAATATTTT.

The rearrangement uses TRBV7-8 and TRBJ2-3; D uncertain. This CDR3 spans 13 amino acids. V lost 3 bases to trimming and J lost 4 bases, with 8 bases between them. CDR1 and CDR2 (germline): SGHVS, FQNEAQ. CDR3 coding DNA: TGTGCCAGCAGCTTCCAAGGATCAGATACGCAGTATTTT. Amino acids: CASSFQGSDTQYF.

The table lists this clone with a few counts. The genes are TRBV6-1 and TRBJ1-2; 9 bases fit TRBD1. Per germline, CDR1 MNHNS and CDR2 SASEGT. The ends lost 7 bases at V and 7 bases at J; junction bases unmatched: 7. This CDR3 has 13 amino acids. Here the CDR3 DNA reads TGTGCCAGCACCATACAGGGGGCAGGTGGCTACACCTTC. Protein sequence: CASTIQGAGGYTF.

This clone came up a few times. This chain connects TRBV6-5 to TRBJ2-1; TRBD2 matches at 7 bases. There are 13 residues in the CDR3. Germline V gives CDR1 MNHEY, CDR2 SVGAGI. Unmatched junction bases numbered 2, after V lost 2 bases and J lost 7 bases. CDR3 amino acids: CASSYGGSNEQFF. The CDR3 DNA is TGTGCCAGCAGTTACGGCGGGAGTAATGAGCAGTTCTTC.

This chain links TRBV7-2 with TRBJ2-2, with 9 bases identical to TRBD2. This CDR3 has 15 residues. CDR1 and CDR2 (germline): SGHTA, FQGNSA. With V trimmed by 1 base and J by 6 bases, 3 bases remained unmatched. The CDR3 spells CASSLELAGSGELFF. The CDR3 DNA reads TGTGCCAGCAGCTTAGAACTAGCGGGTTCCGGGGAGCTGTTTTTT.

The chain recombines TRBV28 with TRBJ2-1, with D unresolved. The germline CDR1 and CDR2 sequences are MDHEN and SYDVKM. V was trimmed by 8 bases and J by 8 bases, leaving 7 bases between them. The CDR3 has 10 residues. The CDR3 nucleotides read TGTGCCAGCTCAAAGTATGAGCAGTTCTTC. Translated: CASSKYEQFF.

This clone was counted between two and nine times. This chain links TRBV28 with TRBJ1-1, with D unresolved. Germline CDR1 and CDR2: MDHEN and SYDVKM. The CDR3 is 12 amino acids. With 2 bases removed from V and 4 bases from J, the gap between germline ends came to 5 bases. The CDR3 DNA is TGTGCCAGCAGTTTACGAGTCACTGAAGCTTTCTTT. Its protein product is CASSLRVTEAFF.

This clone was observed a handful of times. Within the sample, other DNA sequences also encode this same CDR3. The rearrangement joins TRBV6-5 to TRBJ2-3; tentative D call: TRBD1 (6 bases). Trimming cost V 6 bases and J 2 bases, with 12 bases left between them. This CDR3 spans 14 amino acids. Looked up from germline, CDR1 is MNHEY and CDR2 is SVGAGI. The CDR3: CASRAGAFTDTQYF. The DNA for the CDR3 is TGTGCCAGCAGGGCAGGGGCTTTCACAGATACGCAGTATTTT.

This clone was seen a handful of times. The chain uses TRBV6-1 and TRBJ2-7, with a weak D call TRBD1 (5 bases). CDR3 length equals 12 residues. Germline V gene data show CDR1 as MNHNS and CDR2 as SASEGT. V was cut by 0 bases and J by 6 bases, with 6 bases left in between. CDR3: CASSEAGREQYF. The CDR3 DNA reads TGTGCCAGCAGTGAAGCGGGGCGCGAGCAGTACTTC.

Comments on this clone: Other DNA sequences within the sample encode an identical CDR3. The chain carries TRBV7-2 and TRBJ1-5; the D gene is possibly TRBD1 (5 bases). The V end was cut by 2 bases, the J end by 5 bases, with 7 bases between. This CDR3 spans 13 amino acids. Germline CDR1 is SGHTA and CDR2 is FQGNSA. The DNA for the CDR3 is TGTGCCAGCAGCTTACAGGGCGATCAGCCCCAGCATTTT. The encoded protein is CASSLQGDQPQHF. Supplemented by reference TRBV7-2 and TRBJ1-5, the full variable domain reads GAGVSQSPSNKVTEKGKDVELRCDPISGHTALYWYRQSLGQGLEFLIYFQGNSAPDKSGLPSDRFSAERTGGSVSTLTIQRTQQEDSAVYLCASSLQGDQPQHFGDGTRLSIL.

The chain uses TRBV7-3 and TRBJ2-1; no reliable D call. Germline loops: CDR1 SGHTA, CDR2 FQGTGA. Trimming shortened V by 0 bases and J by 8 bases, and 8 bases separated the two germline ends. The length of the CDR3 is 13 residues. As DNA, the CDR3 is TGTGCCAGCAGCTTAACCCGAGAGTATGAGCAGTTCTTC. Translation: CASSLTREYEQFF.

Worth noting for this clone: One junction end disagrees with the germline gene, perhaps due to a read error. The chain has TRBV5-1 and TRBJ2-5, with D possibly matching TRBD2 (5 bases). Germline V gene sequence: CDR1 SGHRS, CDR2 YFSETQ. The CDR3 has 13 residues. In nucleotides, the CDR3 is TGTGCCAGCAGCTCTGAATGGGAGTTGACCCAGTACTTC. It specifies CASSSEWELTQYF.